The 26 T cell receptor beta chains in this list originate from one sample, sequenced in a study of T cell repertoires in cytomegalovirus infection. TCRdb passed the reads through MiXCR, listing each CDR3 protein once. This sample has about 740,000 distinct CDR3 sequences, with 35% found just once. The sequenced material came from PBMCs. The receptors come from a human donor in good health (CMV status not recorded). Some clones in this sample may be carry-over from other donors' samples.

J is TRBJ2-3 and V is TRBV18, with a weak D call TRBD2 (6 bases). CDR1 is KGHSH, CDR2 LQKENI, per germline. The V gene lost 3 bases and the J gene lost 5 bases, with 15 bases spanning the gap. The CDR3 length is 15 residues. The CDR3 loop is CASSPLPGELDTQYF. CDR3 nucleotides: TGTGCCAGCTCACCTCTTCCGGGGGAGTTAGATACGCAGTATTTT.

The rearrangement links TRBV6-2 or TRBV6-3 to TRBJ1-1; perhaps TRBD1 as D (6 bases). This CDR3 has 16 amino acids. V lost 2 bases, J lost 4 bases, and 17 bases lay in between. Germline lookup yields CDR1 MNHEY and CDR2 SVGEGT. CDR3 coding DNA: TGTGCCAGCAGTTACATTGTGAGGGACAAGGCCACTGAAGCTTTCTTT. Protein product: CASSYIVRDKATEAFF.

This clonotype has ten or more counts. The chain carries TRBV6-2 or TRBV6-3 and TRBJ2-2, with D perhaps given as TRBD1 or TRBD2 (6 bases each). CDR3 size: 16 residues. With 7 bases removed from V and 0 bases from J, the gap between germline ends came to 15 bases. Germline values: CDR1 MNHEY, CDR2 SVGEGT. The CDR3 region has the DNA TGTGCCAGCACCGAACCGGGGGCGGCGAACACCGGGGAGCTGTTTTTT. Amino acid sequence: CASTEPGAANTGELFF.

Comment on this clonotype: This is likely a read error, given that the CDR3 carries no conserved phenylalanine or tryptophan at its end. The chain combines TRBV28 with TRBJ1-1; D is unresolved. V was pared by 4 bases and J by 0 bases, with 9 bases between. This CDR3 comprises 14 residues. The V gene's germline CDR1 is MDHEN and CDR2 SYDVKM. The CDR3 DNA reads as TGTGCCAGCAGTTCCAGCGCCGTGAACACTGAAGCTTTCTTA. It translates to CASSSSAVNTEAFL.

This clonotype was observed a few times. The rearrangement links TRBV20-1 to TRBJ1-2, with D unresolved. CDR1 and CDR2 from the germline V gene are DFQATT and SNEGSKA (reference sequence). V was shortened by 2 bases and J by 2 bases, with 12 bases between the two germline ends. This CDR3 spans 14 amino acids. DNA of the CDR3: TGCAGTGCTAGAATCCCGACGGAGAACTATGGCTACACCTTC. This encodes CSARIPTENYGYTF.

This clonotype was recorded a few times. The chain joins TRBV6-1 to TRBJ1-3; 7 positions agree with TRBD1. This CDR3 contains 16 residues. CDR1 and CDR2 from the germline V gene are MNHNS and SASEGT. V shed 1 base and J 0 bases; nucleotides not matched to a gene: 3. The CDR3 coding sequence is TGTGCCAGCAGTGAAGAGACAGGGATCTCTGGAAACACCATATATTTT. It specifies CASSEETGISGNTIYF.

This clonotype has a count of ten or more. The chain uses TRBV7-2 and TRBJ2-1; 10 nucleotides line up with TRBD2. The CDR3 contains 24 residues. Germline CDR1 SGHTA, CDR2 FQGNSA. CDR3 sequence: CALVKLPDATYGTSALSSYNEQFF. CDR3 sequence (DNA): TGTGCACTTGTCAAACTACCCGACGCAACTTACGGGACTAGCGCTTTAAGCTCCTACAATGAGCAGTTCTTC.

The chain couples TRBV24-1 to TRBJ2-2; D not certain. CDR1 and CDR2 (germline): KGHDR, SFDVKD. Trimming cost V 5 bases and J 4 bases, with 19 bases left between them. The CDR3 has 17 residues. The DNA for the CDR3 is TGTGCCACCAGTGCCATTGGCCGGAGCCCGGGCACCGGGGAGCTGTTTTTT. Translating gives CATSAIGRSPGTGELFF.

The J gene is TRBJ2-6, the V gene TRBV6-1, with 9 bases matching TRBD1. Trimming cost V 5 bases and J 1 base; bases outside gene matches: 9. Germline CDR1 reads MNHNS; CDR2 reads SASEGT. The CDR3 is 18 residues long. The CDR3 sequence: CASSTLGTGWSGANVLTF. CDR3 sequence (DNA): TGTGCCAGCAGTACCCTAGGGACAGGGTGGTCTGGGGCCAACGTCCTGACTTTC.

This clonotype has more than one count but fewer than ten. V gene TRBV7-6 combines with J gene TRBJ1-2; 12 bases line up with TRBD1. CDR1 SGHVS and CDR2 FNYEAQ come from the germline V gene. The CDR3 totals 15 residues. Losses at the gene ends were 2 bases for V and 8 bases for J; bases not matched to a gene: 6. The chain's CDR3 is CASSLYRDRGHGYTF. CDR3 coding DNA: TGTGCCAGCAGCTTATATCGGGACAGGGGGCACGGCTACACCTTC.

Regarding this clonotype: Being one base from a much bigger clone, this may be a read error. The chain employs TRBV12-3 or TRBV12-4 and TRBJ1-1; possibly TRBD1 for D (6 bases). The CDR3 runs to 15 residues. V was trimmed by 6 bases and J by 0 bases, leaving 14 bases between them. As DNA, the CDR3 is TGTGCCAGCAGGTTGAAGGGACACTTGAACACTGAAGCTTTCTTT. Amino acid sequence: CASRLKGHLNTEAFF.

This sequence joins TRBV19 and TRBJ2-2, with D unresolved. V was shortened by 3 bases and J by 7 bases, with 9 bases between the two germline ends. The CDR3 length is 13 residues. The germline CDR1 and CDR2 sequences are LNHDA and SQIVND (reference sequence). The CDR3 loop reads CASSIPPYGELFF. CDR3 DNA sequence: TGTGCCAGTAGTATCCCCCCATACGGGGAGCTGTTTTTT.

This clonotype has just one count. One junction end does not reproduce the germline sequence, and a read error may be involved. The V call is TRBV7-3, the J call TRBJ2-7; D might be TRBD1 or TRBD2, each matching 5 bases. There are 15 residues in the CDR3. Germline V gene lookup returns CDR1 SGHTA and CDR2 FQGTGA. The CDR3 here is CARSPGTGYFYEQYF. The CDR3 nucleotides are TGTGCCCGCAGCCCAGGGACGGGGTATTTTTACGAGCAGTACTTC.

The rearrangement uses TRBV19 and TRBJ2-2, with TRBD1 matching over 11 bases. Germline V lookup: CDR1 LNHDA, CDR2 SQIVND (reference sequence). The CDR3 runs to 15 residues. Germline trimming cut 6 bases from V and 6 bases from J; bases unmatched to any gene: 6. The chain's CDR3 is CASRKPGQGAGELFF. The CDR3 region has the DNA TGTGCCAGTAGAAAACCGGGACAGGGGGCCGGGGAGCTGTTTTTT. Complete variable domain (other parts from reference TRBV19 and TRBJ2-2): DGGITQSPKYLFRKEGQNVTLSCEQNLNHDAMYWYRQDPGQGLRLIYYSQIVNDFQKGDIAEGYSVSREKKESFPLTVTSAQKNPTAFYLCASRKPGQGAGELFFGEGSRLTVL.

A few counts support this clonotype. The J gene is TRBJ2-5, the V gene TRBV20-1; D is possibly TRBD1 (6 bases). V lost 3 bases to trimming and J lost 3 bases, with 11 bases between them. The CDR3 loop spans 13 amino acids. Germline CDR1 reads DFQATT; CDR2 reads SNEGSKA (reference sequence). This chain's CDR3 is CSARYRVKETQYF. The CDR3 DNA reads as TGCAGTGCTAGGTACAGGGTTAAAGAGACCCAGTACTTC.

This clonotype was seen more than once but under ten times. The V gene is TRBV20-1, the J gene TRBJ2-4, with 8 bases matching TRBD1. The germline V gene has CDR1 DFQATT and CDR2 SNEGSKA (reference sequence). This CDR3 contains 13 residues. Unmatched junction bases numbered 8, after V lost 6 bases and J lost 7 bases. CDR3 loop: CSARTGSRNIQYF. In DNA, the CDR3 is TGCAGTGCCCGGACAGGGTCGAGGAACATTCAGTACTTC.

About this clonotype: The junction and the germline gene differ at one end; a read error may be behind it. V and J are TRBV6-1 and TRBJ2-3, with 9 bases matching TRBD2. In germline, CDR1 is MNHNS, CDR2 SASEGT. This CDR3 has 16 amino acids. CDR3 DNA sequence: TGTGCCAGTAGTGAAAGGCTAGCGGGGAGGTCAGATACGCAGTATTTT. Amino acid sequence: CASSERLAGRSDTQYF.

At least ten counts were recorded for this clonotype. CDR3: CASSQGTGVANEKLFF. The CDR3 bases are TGTGCCAGCAGCCAAGGAACAGGGGTTGCTAATGAAAAACTGTTTTTT. The chain has TRBV14 and TRBJ1-4, with TRBD1 identical over 7 bases. The CDR3 runs to 16 residues. After removal of 1 base from V and 3 bases from J, the junction contained 5 bases not matched to a gene. The germline gives CDR1 SGHDN, CDR2 FVKESK.

This clonotype was counted ten times or more. CDR3: CASSLDGRNTIYF. CDR3 DNA: TGTGCCAGCAGCCTCGACGGACGAAACACCATATATTTT. This sequence joins TRBV7-2 and TRBJ1-3; D unresolved. Deletions cut 5 bases from V and 5 bases from J, with 10 bases between. This CDR3 is 13 amino acids long. Germline V gene lookup returns CDR1 SGHTA and CDR2 FQGNSA. The variable domain in full, completed from reference TRBV7-2 and TRBJ1-3, reads GAGVSQSPSNKVTEKGKDVELRCDPISGHTALYWYRQSLGQGLEFLIYFQGNSAPDKSGLPSDRFSAERTGGSVSTLTIQRTQQEDSAVYLCASSLDGRNTIYFGEGSWLTVV.

The rearrangement links TRBV25-1 to TRBJ2-1; 7 nucleotides agree with TRBD2. Trimming cost V 6 bases and J 7 bases; bases outside gene matches: 9. This CDR3 has 14 amino acids. The V gene's germline CDR1 is MGHDK and CDR2 SYGVNS. CDR3 loop: CASSGRSGSNEQFF. The CDR3 nucleotides are TGTGCCAGCAGCGGACGTAGCGGGTCAAATGAGCAGTTCTTC.

There are a few counts of this clonotype. The chain uses TRBV5-4 and TRBJ2-4, with D unclear. CDR1 and CDR2 (germline): SGHNT, YYREEE (reference sequence). The ends were cut back, 0 bases at V and 9 bases at J, with 13 bases in the middle. This CDR3 is built from 14 residues. The CDR3 nucleotides read TGTGCCAGCAGCTTGGAATCGGCTAGTTCCATTCAGTACTTC. Residues: CASSLESASSIQYF. The full variable domain, with the rest looked up from reference TRBV5-4 and TRBJ2-4, is ETGVTQSPTHLIKTRGQQVTLRCSSQSGHNTVSWYQQALGQGPQFIFQYYREEENGRGNFPPRFSGLQFPNYSSELNVNALELDDSALYLCASSLESASSIQYFGAGTRLSVL.

The rearrangement links TRBV2 to TRBJ1-1; a weak D match, TRBD1 (5 bases). The CDR3 spans 15 residues. The germline V and J ends were trimmed by 9 bases and 3 bases, with 20 bases remaining between them. CDR1 and CDR2 from the germline V gene are SNHLY and FYNNEI. CDR3 region: CARSPGTADHTEAFF. The CDR3 nucleotides are TGTGCCAGAAGTCCCGGGACGGCGGATCACACTGAAGCTTTCTTT.

The rearrangement joins TRBV7-3 to TRBJ1-2; a weak D match, TRBD1 (6 bases). V was trimmed by 0 bases and J by 0 bases, leaving 20 bases between them. CDR3 size: 19 residues. Per germline, CDR1 SGHTA and CDR2 FQGTGA. The CDR3 coding sequence is TGTGCCAGCAGCTTAACCGGGAGGGCACCAGGGGTCTCTAACTATGGCTACACCTTC. Translated, it gives CASSLTGRAPGVSNYGYTF.

With respect to this clonotype: At one of its ends the junction is not consistent with the germline gene, which may arise from a read error. The gene calls are TRBV5-6 and TRBJ1-1, with a tentative D call TRBD1 (6 bases). The CDR3 sequence is 13 residues long. Germline lookup yields CDR1 SGHDT and CDR2 YYEEEE. CDR3 DNA sequence: TGTGCCAGCAGCGTGGGTGCTCCGGGACACGGAGTCTTT. Amino acid sequence: CASSVGAPGHGVF.

Ten or more counts support this clonotype. This chain joins TRBV4-2 and TRBJ2-5; TRBD2 aligns across 12 bases. The CDR3 is 20 amino acids. Germline V gene lookup returns CDR1 LGHNA and CDR2 YNFKEQ. With V trimmed by 1 base and J by 4 bases, 16 bases remained unmatched. CDR3 bases: TGTGCCAGCAGCCAAGGCAGGATGGAGACTAGCGGGAGCCTTTCAGAGACCCAGTACTTC. It codes for CASSQGRMETSGSLSETQYF.

Ten or more counts support this clonotype. This sequence joins TRBV7-2 and TRBJ2-2; D is perhaps TRBD1 (6 bases). CDR3 length: 15 residues. The germline V gene has CDR1 SGHTA and CDR2 FQGNSA. V dropped 5 bases and J dropped 7 bases, with 17 bases sitting between them. CDR3 in amino acids: CASSRGQHLIGELFF. The DNA for the CDR3 is TGTGCCAGCAGCCGGGGACAACATCTAATCGGGGAGCTGTTTTTT.